The subject of this entry is one T cell receptor beta chain. Its antigen is unidentified. This CDR3 region has 12 residues. Per germline, CDR1 SNHLY and CDR2 FYNNEI. Trimming cost V 4 bases and J 2 bases, with 6 bases left between them. Autoimmune disease history or systemic immunosuppression was exclusionary. This sample stems from a study of OX40 agonist ivuxolimab in advanced cancers. Study-wide context: Among those enrolled, mean age was approximately 62 years (range roughly 20 to 79) and less than 90% were male.

Data came from immunoSEQ multiplex PCR; TCRdb stores just in-frame clones and leaves some out. The sample records 55,000 to 90,000 clones, 82% being singletons. Regarding the study as a whole: Low levels of normalized T-cell clonal expansion also appeared in some nonresponders.

The sequencing here drew on CD4+ or CD8+ T cells sorted from blood, taken in a trial of the OX40 agonist ivuxolimab. This chain uses TRBV2 with TRBJ2-7; D remains ambiguous. The origin of this receptor is an adult with an advanced solid tumor such as melanoma, head and neck, liver or kidney cancer. This CDR3 is CASSGNAYEQYV. The CDR3 coding sequence is TGTGCCAGCAGTGGGAATGCCTACGAGCAGTACGTC.